Below are 17 T cell receptor beta chains sequenced from a single sample in a study of cytomegalovirus exposure and HLA in healthy donors. The PCR ran on 60 Vbeta and 13 Jbeta primers. Sequencing was performed with immunoSEQ multiplex PCR; in TCRdb, only in-frame clones are kept and a portion is missing. Recorded here are roughly 77,000 clones; the top ten clones represent under 4%. Sequenced material: PBMCs. These receptors were obtained from a female donor in good health and CMV-seropositive.

This rearrangement joins TRBV4-2 to TRBJ1-2; 10 bases agree with TRBD1. The germline V gene encodes CDR1 LGHNA and CDR2 YNFKEQ. The CDR3 runs 14 residues. V lost 2 bases to trimming and J lost 8 bases; unmatched junction nucleotides: 5. CDR3 DNA sequence: TGTGCCAGCAGCCAACCTGACAGGGGGCAAGGCTACACCTTC. Its translation is CASSQPDRGQGYTF.

The gene calls are TRBV6-1 and TRBJ2-1; TRBD1 matches 10 bases. The ends lost 6 bases at V and 0 bases at J; junction bases unmatched: 2. Germline CDR1 is MNHNS and CDR2 is SASEGT. The CDR3 has 15 residues. The CDR3 DNA follows: TGTGCCAGCAGGGGACAGGGGAGCTCCTACAATGAGCAGTTCTTC. Translating gives CASRGQGSSYNEQFF.

The chain uses TRBV5-6 and TRBJ1-3; D might be TRBD1 (6 bases). CDR3 length: 14 residues. Per germline, CDR1 SGHDT and CDR2 YYEEEE. Deletions cut 5 bases from V and 3 bases from J, with 12 bases between. The CDR3 DNA sequence: TGTGCCAGCAGACAACAGGGTTATGGAAACACCATATATTTT. It is translated as CASRQQGYGNTIYF.

The chain carries TRBV27 and TRBJ2-7, with D perhaps matching TRBD1 (5 bases). The CDR3 has 12 residues. The ends were cut back, 6 bases at V and 3 bases at J, with 9 bases in the middle. CDR1 is MNHEY, CDR2 SMNVEV, per germline (reference sequence). CDR3 sequence (DNA): TGTGCCAGCAGATCTCAGGGCTACGAGCAGTACTTC. This translates into CASRSQGYEQYF.

The chain joins TRBV28 to TRBJ1-1, with D tentatively TRBD1 (5 bases). The ends were cut back, 1 base at V and 7 bases at J, with 7 bases in the middle. The germline gives CDR1 MDHEN, CDR2 SYDVKM. The CDR3 is 12 residues long. Written as DNA, the CDR3 is TGTGCCAGCAGTTTATTCGGGGGTGAAGCTTTCTTT. The encoded protein is CASSLFGGEAFF.

The CDR3 region has the DNA TGTGCCAGCAGCCCTAGAGCGGGGCCTAGCTCCTACAATGAGCAGTTCTTC. Translating it yields CASSPRAGPSSYNEQFF. V gene TRBV7-3 combines with J gene TRBJ2-1, with 7 bases that match TRBD2. Germline V lookup: CDR1 SGHTA, CDR2 FQGTGA. This CDR3 comprises 17 residues. V trimming: 5 bases; J trimming: 0 bases; junction bases outside the gene matches: 10.

The genes are TRBV18 and TRBJ1-1, with 8 bases fitting TRBD1. CDR1 and CDR2 from the germline V gene are KGHSH and LQKENI. The trim removed 2 bases at V and 11 bases at J, leaving 7 bases unmatched. The CDR3 has 13 amino acids. CDR3 amino acids: CASSPGTGSMAFF. CDR3 DNA: TGTGCCAGCTCACCAGGGACAGGCTCAATGGCTTTCTTT.

This sequence joins TRBV7-9 and TRBJ2-2, with TRBD2 identical over 9 bases. The CDR3 is made up of 17 amino acids. V was pared by 0 bases and J by 7 bases, with 9 bases of the junction left unmatched. Germline lookup yields CDR1 SEHNR and CDR2 FQNEAQ (reference sequence). In nucleotides, the CDR3 is TGTGCCAGCAGCTTAGCGCATTGGACTAGCGCGGGCGGGGAGCTGTTTTTT. Amino acid sequence: CASSLAHWTSAGGELFF. The full variable domain, its missing parts supplied by reference TRBV7-9 and TRBJ2-2, is DTGVSQNPRHKITKRGQNVTFRCDPISEHNRLYWYRQTLGQGPEFLTYFQNEAQLEKSRLLSDRFSAERPKGSFSTLEIQRTEQGDSAMYLCASSLAHWTSAGGELFFGEGSRLTVL.

V gene TRBV7-9 combines with J gene TRBJ2-7, with D unresolved. CDR3 size: 12 residues. V was shortened by 7 bases and J by 4 bases, with 11 bases between the two germline ends. Germline values: CDR1 SEHNR, CDR2 FQNEAQ (reference sequence). The CDR3 DNA sequence: TGTGCCAGCACCTCGCTAGGATACGAGCAGTACTTC. Translating gives CASTSLGYEQYF.

The chain recombines TRBV28 with TRBJ2-7, with 15 bases fitting TRBD2. Unmatched junction bases numbered 6, after V lost 6 bases and J lost 0 bases. The CDR3 consists of 17 residues. CDR1 and CDR2 from the germline V gene are MDHEN and SYDVKM. CDR3 in amino acids: CASSRGTSGRYSYEQYF. As DNA, the CDR3 is TGTGCCAGCAGCCGCGGGACTAGCGGGAGGTACTCCTACGAGCAGTACTTC.

This chain links TRBV4-3 with TRBJ2-7, with TRBD1 matching 8 bases. Germline V lookup: CDR1 LGHNA, CDR2 YSLEER. The CDR3 covers 15 residues. The V segment lost 1 base and the J segment 4 bases; nucleotides outside the gene matches: 6. CDR3 region: CASSQGGQGQYEQYF. CDR3 DNA sequence: TGCGCCAGCAGCCAAGGCGGACAGGGTCAGTACGAGCAGTACTTC.

The chain joins TRBV11-2 to TRBJ2-7; TRBD2 matches 16 bases. Unmatched junction bases numbered 10, after V lost 5 bases and J lost 6 bases. The germline gives CDR1 SGHAT, CDR2 FQNNGV. This CDR3 has 17 amino acids. CDR3 sequence: CASSTQPGLAGGGEQYF. Written as DNA, the CDR3 is TGTGCCAGCAGCACTCAGCCGGGACTAGCGGGAGGGGGCGAGCAGTACTTC.

This chain joins TRBV4-3 and TRBJ2-5; weak D call: TRBD2 (6 bases). V lost 0 bases, J lost 7 bases, and 9 bases lay in between. The CDR3 has 13 residues. Germline V gives CDR1 LGHNA, CDR2 YSLEER. The DNA for the CDR3 is TGCGCCAGCAGCCAAGAGCTGCGGGGGACCCAGTACTTC. As protein: CASSQELRGTQYF.

The V call is TRBV2, the J call TRBJ2-1; the D gene is possibly TRBD1 (6 bases). Looked up from germline, CDR1 is SNHLY and CDR2 is FYNNEI. CDR3 length: 13 amino acids. V lost 6 bases, J lost 7 bases, and 13 bases lay in between. Here the CDR3 reads CASSRLTGNEQFF. Here the CDR3 DNA reads TGTGCCAGCAGCCGTTTAACAGGGAATGAGCAGTTCTTC.

V is TRBV2 and J is TRBJ2-7, with a tentative D call TRBD1 (6 bases). The germline V gene encodes CDR1 SNHLY and CDR2 FYNNEI. The V gene lost 8 bases and the J gene lost 6 bases, with 17 bases spanning the gap. The CDR3 covers 13 residues. CDR3 protein: CASLAGAPSEQYF. As DNA, the CDR3 is TGTGCCAGCCTCGCAGGGGCGCCGAGCGAGCAGTACTTC.

The chain employs TRBV29-1 and TRBJ2-3; the D gene is possibly TRBD1 (5 bases). Germline loops: CDR1 SQVTM, CDR2 ANQGSEA. The CDR3 is made up of 12 amino acids. V was cut by 4 bases and J by 5 bases, with 10 bases left in between. CDR3 loop: CSVGQGLDTQYF. CDR3 DNA sequence: TGCAGCGTTGGGCAGGGATTAGATACGCAGTATTTT.

The rearrangement links TRBV7-2 to TRBJ2-7, with 8 bases fitting TRBD2. V lost 1 base to trimming and J lost 4 bases; unmatched junction nucleotides: 6. This CDR3 is built from 15 residues. CDR1 and CDR2 (germline): SGHTA, FQGNSA. CDR3 region: CASSLVGGGRYEQYF. The CDR3 DNA is TGTGCCAGCAGCTTAGTCGGGGGGGGCAGGTACGAGCAGTACTTC.